A single sample is the source of the 17 T cell receptor beta chains below, sequenced in a study of T cell repertoires and HLA-DP antigens. No cognate antigen is known for these TCRs. Sequenced by immunoSEQ multiplex PCR; TCRdb stores in-frame clones only, minus some. The sample lists 65,000 to 95,000 clones, about four fifths occurring once. Sequenced sample: CD4+ T cells from PBMCs. The receptors stem from a man aged 55 to 70 in good health and CMV-seronegative.

The chain carries TRBV19 and TRBJ1-5; 8 nucleotides align to TRBD1. V dropped 10 bases and J dropped 1; count of bases not matched to a gene: 12. The CDR3 has 16 amino acids. Germline values: CDR1 LNHDA, CDR2 SQIVND (reference sequence). The CDR3 nucleotides are TGTGCCACAAACGATGGACAGGGTGGAAGCAATCAGCCCCAGCATTTT. This translates into CATNDGQGGSNQPQHF.

The gene calls are TRBV19 and TRBJ1-6; 10 nucleotides agree with TRBD1. Germline loops: CDR1 LNHDA, CDR2 SQIVND (reference sequence). The CDR3 loop spans 16 amino acids. The V and J ends lost 4 bases and 10 bases, in that order; junction bases with no gene match: 10. The CDR3 loop reads CASSTHDRGLKSPLHF. The CDR3 DNA follows: TGTGCCAGTAGTACCCACGACAGGGGGCTGAAATCACCCCTCCACTTT.

The DNA of the CDR3 is TGTGCCAGCAGCCCACGTGGGCAGTCGACCGGGGAGCTGTTTTTT. Translation gives CASSPRGQSTGELFF. This chain connects TRBV7-9 to TRBJ2-2; D gene uncertain. Trimming cost V 5 bases and J 5 bases, with 15 bases left between them. The V gene's germline CDR1 is SEHNR and CDR2 FQNEAQ (reference sequence). The CDR3 is 15 amino acids. Complete variable domain (other parts from reference TRBV7-9 and TRBJ2-2): DTGVSQNPRHKITKRGQNVTFRCDPISEHNRLYWYRQTLGQGPEFLTYFQNEAQLEKSRLLSDRFSAERPKGSFSTLEIQRTEQGDSAMYLCASSPRGQSTGELFFGEGSRLTVL.

This clone has only a few counts. This chain links TRBV2 with TRBJ2-1; a possible D gene is TRBD1 (6 bases). The CDR3 is 16 residues long. CDR1 is SNHLY, CDR2 FYNNEI, per germline. Trimming stripped 6 bases from V and 0 bases from J, with 15 bases between. This CDR3 is CASSGDTWYSYNEQFF. The CDR3 coding sequence is TGTGCCAGCAGCGGGGACACCTGGTACTCCTACAATGAGCAGTTCTTC.

The rearrangement joins TRBV10-2 to TRBJ1-2; D may be TRBD1 (5 bases). The germline V and J ends were trimmed by 0 bases and 11 bases, with 13 bases remaining between them. This CDR3 spans 13 amino acids. Germline assignment: CDR1 WSHSY and CDR2 SAAADI. In nucleotides, the CDR3 is TGCGCCAGCAGTGAGTCGAGGGACTCCGGTTACACCTTC. Translated: CASSESRDSGYTF.

The chain joins TRBV7-2 to TRBJ1-2; no definite D call. CDR1 is SGHTA, CDR2 FQGNSA, per germline. The CDR3 is made up of 14 amino acids. V gave up 0 bases and J gave up 2 bases, with 7 bases separating them. This CDR3 is CASSLAAVNYGYTF. CDR3 sequence (DNA): TGTGCCAGCAGCTTAGCCGCCGTAAACTATGGCTACACCTTC.

The chain uses TRBV10-3 and TRBJ1-6; D call uncertain. Germline CDR1 ENHRY, CDR2 SYGVKD. The CDR3 length is 16 residues. Trimming cost V 3 bases and J 8 bases, with 17 bases left between them. CDR3 sequence: CAISDTIPGQDSPLHF. Written as DNA, the CDR3 is TGTGCCATCAGTGATACAATCCCCGGGCAGGATTCACCCCTCCACTTT.

The J gene is TRBJ1-1, the V gene TRBV27; D uncertain. The germline CDR1 and CDR2 sequences are MNHEY and SMNVEV (reference sequence). Trimming pared 5 bases from V and 4 bases from J, leaving 14 bases between. The CDR3 sequence is 14 residues long. In DNA form, the CDR3 reads TGTGCCAGCAGTCGTGACCGTTGGGGCACTGAAGCTTTCTTT. Amino acid sequence: CASSRDRWGTEAFF.

The chain has TRBV7-7 and TRBJ2-5; 7 bases agree with TRBD1. Germline values: CDR1 SSHAT, CDR2 FNYEAQ (reference sequence). The trim removed 5 bases at V and 1 base at J, leaving 1 base unmatched. The CDR3 contains 13 residues. Here the CDR3 DNA reads TGTGCCAGCAGCCGGGACAGCCAAGAGACCCAGTACTTC. Protein product: CASSRDSQETQYF. Together with reference TRBV7-7 and TRBJ2-5, the CDR3 gives the full variable domain: GAGVSQSPRYKVTKRGQDVTLRCDPISSHATLYWYQQALGQGPEFLTYFNYEAQPDKSGLPSDRFSAERPEGSISTLTIQRTEQRDSAMYRCASSRDSQETQYFGPGTRLLVL.

The V call is TRBV7-3, the J call TRBJ2-1; D perhaps matches TRBD2 (6 bases). From germline, CDR1 is SGHTA and CDR2 FQGTGA. The CDR3 runs 13 residues. Trimming stripped 5 bases from V and 3 bases from J, with 8 bases between. CDR3 in amino acids: CASSPGVYNEQFF. CDR3 sequence (DNA): TGTGCCAGCAGCCCGGGGGTCTACAATGAGCAGTTCTTC. The variable domain in full, completed from reference TRBV7-3 and TRBJ2-1, reads GAGVSQTPSNKVTEKGKYVELRCDPISGHTALYWYRQSLGQGPEFLIYFQGTGAADDSGLPNDRFFAVRPEGSVSTLKIQRTERGDSAVYLCASSPGVYNEQFFGPGTRLTVL.

V gene TRBV7-2 combines with J gene TRBJ2-4, with 8 bases aligning to TRBD2. Germline lookup yields CDR1 SGHTA and CDR2 FQGNSA. The CDR3 extends over 15 amino acids. The V segment lost 5 bases and the J segment 6 bases; nucleotides outside the gene matches: 9. The CDR3 DNA sequence: TGTGCCAGCAGCCTTGACTCCGGGACTAGAAACATTCAGTACTTC. Translation gives CASSLDSGTRNIQYF.

The chain employs TRBV6-1 and TRBJ1-6, with 7 bases that match TRBD1. V lost 3 bases to trimming and J lost 11 bases; unmatched junction nucleotides: 10. This CDR3 is 15 amino acids long. Germline CDR1 MNHNS, CDR2 SASEGT. The CDR3 region has the DNA TGTGCCAGCAGTGAGACAGGGAGAAACCCGGCACCCCTCCACTTT. Protein: CASSETGRNPAPLHF.

V usage is TRBV7-2 and J usage is TRBJ1-1; D is uncertain. There are 14 residues in the CDR3. The V end was cut by 0 bases, the J end by 0 bases, with 5 bases between. CDR1 is SGHTA and CDR2 is FQGNSA in the germline V gene. Here the CDR3 reads CASSLARLNTEAFF. CDR3 sequence (DNA): TGTGCCAGCAGCTTAGCCCGGTTGAACACTGAAGCTTTCTTT.

This clone has more than one count but fewer than ten. The chain is built from TRBV11-2 and TRBJ2-7, with 16 bases identical to TRBD2. CDR1 and CDR2 (germline): SGHAT, FQNNGV. This CDR3 region has 17 residues. V shed 5 bases and J 4 bases; nucleotides not matched to a gene: 8. The CDR3 DNA is TGTGCCAGCAGCCAACCGGGACTAGCGGGGGGGCGGTACGAGCAGTACTTC. It translates to CASSQPGLAGGRYEQYF.

This clone was observed a handful of times. The CDR3 protein is CASSLGRRNGYTF. CDR3 coding DNA: TGTGCCAGCAGCTTAGGTCGAAGAAATGGCTACACCTTC. The V call is TRBV11-2, the J call TRBJ1-2; D call uncertain. In germline, CDR1 is SGHAT, CDR2 FQNNGV. The CDR3 extends over 13 amino acids. Trimming took 1 base from V and 6 from J, leaving 9 bases between them.

CDR3 DNA sequence: TGTGCCAGCAGCTTAGTCATTGGCCCCCAAGAGACCCAGTACTTC. Its translation is CASSLVIGPQETQYF. This rearrangement joins TRBV7-2 to TRBJ2-5, with D unclear. V lost 1 base and J 1 base, leaving 10 bases between the germline ends. The CDR3 sequence is 15 residues long. CDR1 SGHTA and CDR2 FQGNSA come from the germline V gene.

V is TRBV5-6 and J is TRBJ2-5, with D hard to call. Looked up from germline, CDR1 is SGHDT and CDR2 is YYEEEE. V lost 0 bases and J 2 bases, leaving 8 bases between the germline ends. CDR3 length: 14 residues. CDR3 in DNA: TGTGCCAGCAGCTTGGCGGCGCTACAAGAGACCCAGTACTTC. It encodes CASSLAALQETQYF.